The 10 T cell receptor beta chains presented below share a single source sample, sequenced in a study of CD8 T cells in Susac syndrome. With random hexamers, reverse transcription was performed on about 0.5 to 1 ug of RNA. MiXCR, applied by TCRdb to the immunoSEQ multiplex PCR reads, yields one record per CDR3 protein. The sample holds roughly 190,000 distinct CDR3 sequences, 91% seen once. The source material was CD4+ T cells from PBMCs. All receptors come from a human donor with Susac syndrome.

This chain uses TRBV7-3 with TRBJ2-1; D is uncertain. This CDR3 comprises 12 residues. Trimming left V 3 bases short and J 5 bases short, with 5 bases between. Germline assignment: CDR1 SGHTA and CDR2 FQGTGA. As DNA, the CDR3 is TGTGCCAGCAGCTTGAATCACAATGAGCAGTTCTTC. Protein product: CASSLNHNEQFF.

The gene calls are TRBV14 and TRBJ2-3, with D tentatively TRBD1 or TRBD2 (5 bases each). The CDR3 consists of 15 residues. Trimming pared 1 base from V and 5 bases from J, leaving 13 bases between. Per germline, CDR1 SGHDN and CDR2 FVKESK. This CDR3 is CASSQAGRGKDTQYF. The CDR3 DNA reads TGTGCCAGCAGCCAAGCGGGGCGAGGGAAAGATACGCAGTATTTT.

The chain has TRBV11-2 and TRBJ1-1; D unclear. Trimming stripped 1 base from V and 3 bases from J, with 6 bases between. The CDR3 runs 13 residues. CDR1 SGHAT and CDR2 FQNNGV come from the germline V gene. The chain's CDR3 is CASSLVSHTEAFF. In DNA, the CDR3 is TGTGCCAGCAGCTTAGTTAGCCACACTGAAGCTTTCTTT. Looking up the rest from reference TRBV11-2 and TRBJ1-1 gives the full variable domain: EAGVAQSPRYKIIEKRQSVAFWCNPISGHATLYWYQQILGQGPKLLIQFQNNGVVDDSQLPKDRFSAERLKGVDSTLKIQPAKLEDSAVYLCASSLVSHTEAFFGQGTRLTVV.

This clonotype came up once. The chain employs TRBV5-6 and TRBJ2-1; TRBD2 matches at 10 bases. Per the germline V gene, CDR1 is SGHDT and CDR2 is YYEEEE. This CDR3 has 17 residues. With V trimmed by 1 base and J by 0 bases, 4 bases remained unmatched. CDR3 DNA: TGTGCCAGCAGCTTGTTAGGGACTAGCGACTCCTACAATGAGCAGTTCTTC. Amino acids: CASSLLGTSDSYNEQFF.

The chain is built from TRBV5-1 and TRBJ2-7; D is undetermined. The CDR3 loop spans 18 amino acids. Trimming cost V 7 bases and J 0 bases, with 26 bases left between them. Germline V gene data show CDR1 as SGHRS and CDR2 as YFSETQ. The CDR3 protein is CASSWDITGGRASYEQYF. In DNA form, the CDR3 reads TGCGCCAGCTCGTGGGATATCACCGGTGGAAGGGCCTCCTACGAGCAGTACTTC.

This clonotype was found once. The chain carries TRBV3-1 and TRBJ2-1, with D perhaps being TRBD1 or TRBD2 (5 bases each). V was clipped by 4 bases and J by 12 bases, with 13 bases between them. The CDR3 runs to 12 residues. Per germline, CDR1 LGHDT and CDR2 YNNKEL (reference sequence). In DNA, the CDR3 is TGTGCCAGCAGCCCCATAGAGGGACGGCAGTTCTTC. Translated, it gives CASSPIEGRQFF.

The chain recombines TRBV6-5 with TRBJ1-6; a possible D gene is TRBD1 (6 bases). In germline, CDR1 is MNHEY, CDR2 SVGAGI. The CDR3 contains 16 residues. V dropped 6 bases and J dropped 5 bases, with 17 bases sitting between them. CDR3 sequence reads: CASSYLSRGNNSPLHF. The CDR3 nucleotides read TGTGCCAGCAGCTACCTAAGCAGGGGTAATAATTCACCCCTCCACTTT.

The chain recombines TRBV19 with TRBJ1-5; the D gene is possibly TRBD1 (5 bases). This CDR3 has 16 amino acids. Germline assignment: CDR1 LNHDA and CDR2 SQIVND (reference sequence). Trimming stripped 8 bases from V and 1 base from J, with 18 bases between. CDR3 residues: CASRPGVLLSNQPQHF. The DNA of the CDR3 is TGTGCCAGTCGACCGGGGGTACTTTTGAGCAATCAGCCCCAGCATTTT.

This rearrangement joins TRBV4-1 to TRBJ1-1; D is perhaps TRBD1 (5 bases). Trimming stripped 4 bases from V and 0 bases from J, with 6 bases between. CDR3 size: 13 residues. CDR1 is MGHRA, CDR2 YSYEKL, per germline. CDR3 region: CASSRQMNTEAFF. CDR3 DNA: TGCGCCAGCAGCCGACAGATGAACACTGAAGCTTTCTTT.

The chain joins TRBV6-6 to TRBJ2-1; 10 bases agree with TRBD2. Unmatched junction bases numbered 12, after V lost 6 bases and J lost 7 bases. Germline lookup yields CDR1 MNHNY and CDR2 SVGAGI (reference sequence). This CDR3 spans 16 amino acids. The CDR3 loop reads CASSTPLAGAGNEQFF. CDR3 DNA: TGTGCCAGCAGCACCCCCCTAGCGGGGGCGGGGAATGAGCAGTTCTTC.